The 21 T cell receptor beta chains presented below share a single source sample, sequenced in a study of T cells in women clearing cervical HPV infection. Generated by immunoSEQ multiplex PCR, the TCRdb table keeps only in-frame clones and is missing some. Its table records 12,000 or so clones. The source material was blood buffy coat. The receptors derive from a woman aged 18-70 years with a cervical HPV16 infection that either progressed to CIN3+ or cleared (not recorded which).

Remarks on this clone: The DNA ends 3 residues before the CDR3 does, and the rest of the CDR3 is filled in from the germline J gene. The chain is built from TRBV5-1 and TRBJ2-3, with a weak D call TRBD1 (8 bases). CDR3 size: 16 residues. With 3 bases removed from V and 1 base from J, the gap between germline ends came to 15 bases. Looked up from germline, CDR1 is SGHRS and CDR2 is YFSETQ. Incomplete CDR3 DNA: TGCGCCAGCAGCTGGGATACAGGGGGGGGCACAGATACG. Translated, it gives CASSWDTGGGTDT. The CDR3 as a whole reads CASSWDTGGGTDTQYF.

The CDR3 DNA, read in part, is TGTGCCAGCAGACAAACAGGGGGAGGAGATACG. Amino acids: CASRQTGGGDT. The whole CDR3 protein reads CASRQTGGGDTQYF. J is TRBJ2-3 and V is TRBV5-4; 8 bases line up with TRBD1. The CDR3 end is not reached by the read, which stops 3 residues before it; the germline J gene fills it in. The CDR3 has 14 amino acids. Trimming cost V 5 bases and J 5 bases; bases outside gene matches: 7. CDR1 is SGHNT and CDR2 is YYREEE in the germline V gene (reference sequence).

Notes on this clone: The sequence runs out 3 residues before the end of the CDR3; the remainder is reconstructed from the germline J gene. This chain connects TRBV7-2 to TRBJ1-5, with 8 bases lining up with TRBD1. The germline gives CDR1 SGHTA, CDR2 FQGNSA. The CDR3 sequence is 15 residues long. With V trimmed by 4 bases and J by 4 bases, 6 bases remained unmatched. The CDR3 DNA, read in part, is TGTGCCAGCAGCTGGGGGACAGGAGCTAATCAGCCC. Protein sequence: CASSWGTGANQP. The whole CDR3 protein reads CASSWGTGANQPQHF.

In the case of this clone: The read finishes 3 residues shy of the CDR3 end, and the germline J gene is used to complete it. The chain links TRBV29-1 to TRBJ1-4; D is unresolved. There are 14 residues in the CDR3. Trimming took off 5 bases at V and 5 bases at J, with 15 bases between the two ends. Germline CDR1 is SQVTM and CDR2 is ANQGSEA. CDR3 region: CSVFKGGINEKLFF. The sequenced CDR3 bases are TGCAGCGTTTTTAAGGGTGGCATAAATGAAAAA.

For this clone: The CDR3 end falls 3 residues outside the read, so it is completed with the germline J gene. This sequence joins TRBV5-6 and TRBJ2-5, with 11 bases lining up with TRBD2. CDR1 and CDR2 (germline): SGHDT, YYEEEE. With 1 base clipped from V and 3 bases from J, the junction kept 2 bases outside the gene matches. This CDR3 has 15 residues. CDR3 bases read: TGTGCCAGCAGCTTGATTAGCGGGGGGGAAGAGACC. Translated: CASSLISGGEET. In full, the CDR3 reads CASSLISGGEETQYF.

With respect to this clone: The read finishes 3 residues shy of the CDR3 end, and the germline J gene is used to complete it. The V call is TRBV29-1, the J call TRBJ2-5, with TRBD2 matching 13 bases. Germline values: CDR1 SQVTM, CDR2 ANQGSEA. The CDR3 has 14 residues. With 4 bases clipped from V and 4 bases from J, the junction kept 3 bases outside the gene matches. The sequenced CDR3 bases are TGCAGCGTTGGGAGACTAGCGGGGGGAGAGACC. Translated, it gives CSVGRLAGGET. Given in full, the CDR3 is CSVGRLAGGETQYF.

As for this clone: The read halts 3 residues ahead of the CDR3 end, with the missing end drawn from the germline J gene. The chain joins TRBV12-3 or TRBV12-4 to TRBJ2-2; D is possibly TRBD1 (6 bases). This CDR3 comprises 14 residues. V shed 6 bases and J shed 3 bases, with 11 bases lying between them. Incomplete CDR3 DNA: TGTGCCAGCAGACGGGACACTTACACCGGGGAG. It codes for CASRRDTYTGE. The whole CDR3 region reads CASRRDTYTGELFF.

Points on this clone: With the read ending 3 residues before the CDR3 end, the germline J gene is used to fill in that end. The V call is TRBV7-6, the J call TRBJ2-5, with TRBD2 matching 7 bases. The germline gives CDR1 SGHVS, CDR2 FNYEAQ. The CDR3 runs to 18 residues. J gave up 3 bases and V 2 bases, and 15 bases lay outside the gene matches. CDR3 DNA, as far as it was read: TGTGCCAGCAGCTTAATCGGCCCCGGGACTACCTACAAAGAGACC. Its translation is CASSLIGPGTTYKET. The CDR3 in full is CASSLIGPGTTYKETQYF.

On this clone itself: Coverage ceases 3 residues before the CDR3 finishes, and the germline J gene fills in the end. The chain uses TRBV19 and TRBJ2-7; 9 bases match TRBD1. Germline V gives CDR1 LNHDA, CDR2 SQIVND (reference sequence). This CDR3 is built from 14 residues. Trimming cost V 3 bases and J 4 bases; bases outside gene matches: 4. The sequenced part of the CDR3 DNA is TGTGCCAGTAGTATTGAACAGGGGGCGTACGAG. It encodes CASSIEQGAYE. The complete CDR3 protein is CASSIEQGAYEQYF.

Of note for this clone: The sequence runs out 3 residues before the end of the CDR3; the remainder is reconstructed from the germline J gene. J is TRBJ1-1 and V is TRBV7-9, with D tentatively TRBD1 (6 bases). CDR1 and CDR2 from the germline V gene are SEHNR and FQNEAQ (reference sequence). The CDR3 has 14 amino acids. The CDR3: CASSFGGGQETAFF. Partial CDR3 DNA: TGTGCCAGCAGCTTCGGCGGGGGGCAAGAGACA.

A note on this clone: The read gets to within 3 residues of the CDR3 end, and the germline J gene fills in the rest. This rearrangement joins TRBV10-3 to TRBJ2-5, with 9 bases lining up with TRBD1. CDR3 length equals 18 residues. Germline trimming cut 3 bases from V and 4 bases from J; bases unmatched to any gene: 15. The germline V gene encodes CDR1 ENHRY and CDR2 SYGVKD. The DNA read from the CDR3 is TGTGCCATCAGTGATGTAGGTAGGACAGGGGATCGTAGAGAGACC. Protein product: CAISDVGRTGDRRET. The entire CDR3 is CAISDVGRTGDRRETQYF.

A word on this clone: Read coverage stops 3 residues before the CDR3 terminus; the germline J gene supplies the remainder. This rearrangement joins TRBV2 to TRBJ2-1; TRBD1 is a possible D gene (6 bases). The germline V gene has CDR1 SNHLY and CDR2 FYNNEI. The CDR3 has 12 residues. Trimming cost V 6 bases and J 8 bases, with 11 bases left between them. The covered CDR3 bases are TGTGCCAGCAGCCCAGGGGCCGATGAG. Its translation is CASSPGADE. The full CDR3 protein reads CASSPGADEQFF.

As to this clone: The CDR3 goes on 3 residues after the read ends, and that part is filled in from the germline J gene. The chain has TRBV29-1 and TRBJ1-4; D may be TRBD1 (5 bases). This CDR3 has 15 residues. Germline lookup yields CDR1 SQVTM and CDR2 ANQGSEA. This CDR3 is CSVAVSTEYNSPLFF. CDR3 bases read: TGCAGCGTTGCCGTTTCGACAGAATATAATTCACCA.

Remarks on this clone: The read stops 3 residues short of the end of the CDR3; the missing end is completed from the germline J gene. This chain connects TRBV12-3 or TRBV12-4 to TRBJ1-4; a weak D match, TRBD1 (6 bases). The CDR3 contains 13 residues. The ends were cut back, 8 bases at V and 3 bases at J, with 10 bases in the middle. Incomplete CDR3 DNA: TGTGCCAGCTCGAGGGGGTCTAATGAAAAA. Translating it yields CASSRGSNEK. The whole CDR3 sequence reads CASSRGSNEKLFF.

The sequenced CDR3 bases are TGTGCCAGCAGCTTGGCCGCGGGGGGCGGGGAG. This translates into CASSLAAGGGE. The whole CDR3 protein reads CASSLAAGGGELFF. The chain links TRBV5-5 to TRBJ2-2, with 8 bases identical to TRBD2. The read terminates 3 residues ahead of where the CDR3 ends, so the germline J gene completes it. Germline CDR1 SGHKS, CDR2 YYEKEE (reference sequence). V lost 0 bases to trimming and J lost 7 bases; unmatched junction nucleotides: 2. The CDR3 length is 14 residues.

About this clone: The DNA ends 3 residues before the CDR3 does, and the rest of the CDR3 is filled in from the germline J gene. V usage is TRBV18 and J usage is TRBJ2-3; TRBD1 matches 10 bases. In germline, CDR1 is KGHSH, CDR2 LQKENI. This CDR3 has 14 residues. This CDR3 is CASSPPGQGLTQYF. CDR3 DNA, as far as it was read: TGTGCCAGCTCACCGCCGGGACAGGGGTTAACG. The variable domain in full, completed from reference TRBV18 and TRBJ2-3, reads NAGVMQNPRHLVRRRGQEARLRCSPMKGHSHVYWYRQLPEEGLKFMVYLQKENIIDESGMPKERFSAEFPKEGPSILRIQQVVRGDSAAYFCASSPPGQGLTQYFGPGTRLTVL.

Note on this clone: Read coverage stops 3 residues before the CDR3 terminus; the germline J gene supplies the remainder. The chain links TRBV12-3 or TRBV12-4 to TRBJ2-3; 9 positions match TRBD2. This CDR3 is 15 amino acids long. With 3 bases clipped from V and 1 base from J, the junction kept 2 bases outside the gene matches. The part of the CDR3 DNA that was read is TGTGCCAGCAGTTTGGGGACTAGCCGCACAGATACG. This encodes CASSLGTSRTDT. The entire CDR3 is CASSLGTSRTDTQYF.

As to this clone: The read gets to within 3 residues of the CDR3 end, and the germline J gene fills in the rest. The genes are TRBV12-5 and TRBJ2-5; no clear D. Germline CDR1 and CDR2: LGHNT and FRNRAP. CDR3 length equals 12 residues. Trimming shortened V by 5 bases and J by 5 bases, and 9 bases separated the two germline ends. CDR3 DNA, as far as it was read: TGTGCTAGTGGTAAACAGATCGAGACC. It specifies CASGKQIET. The full-length CDR3 reads as CASGKQIETQYF. Combining the CDR3 with reference TRBV12-5 and TRBJ2-5 gives the whole variable domain DARVTQTPRHKVTEMGQEVTMRCQPILGHNTVFWYRQTMMQGLELLAYFRNRAPLDDSGMPKDRFSAEMPDATLATLKIQPSEPRDSAVYFCASGKQIETQYFGPGTRLLVL.

About this clone itself: The read terminates 3 residues ahead of where the CDR3 ends, so the germline J gene completes it. The gene calls are TRBV5-5 and TRBJ2-7; 8 positions match TRBD2. V lost 4 bases to trimming and J lost 0 bases; unmatched junction nucleotides: 6. The CDR3 runs to 15 residues. Germline CDR1 is SGHKS and CDR2 is YYEKEE (reference sequence). The CDR3 bases that were read are TGTGCCAGCAGCCCGCCGGGGGGGAGCTCCTACGAG. Amino acid sequence: CASSPPGGSSYE. The CDR3, in full, reads CASSPPGGSSYEQYF.

In regard to this clone: The sequence runs out 3 residues before the end of the CDR3; the remainder is reconstructed from the germline J gene. This chain connects TRBV5-8 to TRBJ2-3; D ambiguous. This CDR3 spans 12 amino acids. The germline V and J ends were trimmed by 3 bases and 2 bases, with 4 bases remaining between them. Germline-derived CDR1 and CDR2 are SGHTS and YDEGEE. CDR3 DNA, as far as it was read: TGTGCCAGCAGCTCGTACACAGATACG. Amino acids: CASSSYTDT. The whole CDR3 protein is CASSSYTDTQYF.

Of note for this clone: Coverage ceases 3 residues before the CDR3 finishes, and the germline J gene fills in the end. The chain carries TRBV19 and TRBJ2-7, with TRBD2 matching over 9 bases. Trimming took 6 bases from V and 6 from J; bases not matched to a gene: 9. Looked up from germline, CDR1 is LNHDA and CDR2 is SQIVND (reference sequence). This CDR3 has 14 residues. The CDR3 DNA, read in part, is TGTGCCAGTAGCCCCGGGACTAGCTTTTCCGAG. It encodes CASSPGTSFSE. The CDR3 in its entirety is CASSPGTSFSEQYF.